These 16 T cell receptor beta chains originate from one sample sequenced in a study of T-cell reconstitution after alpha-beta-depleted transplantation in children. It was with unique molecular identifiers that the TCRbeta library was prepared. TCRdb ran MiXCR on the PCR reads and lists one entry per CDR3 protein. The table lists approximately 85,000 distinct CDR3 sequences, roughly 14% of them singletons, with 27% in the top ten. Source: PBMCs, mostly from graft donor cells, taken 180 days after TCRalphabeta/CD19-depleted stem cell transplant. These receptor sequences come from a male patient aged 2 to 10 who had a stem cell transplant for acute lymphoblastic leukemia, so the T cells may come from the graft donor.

The chain's CDR3 is CASRRALGSSYNEQFF. CDR3 sequence (DNA): TGTGCCAGCAGGCGGGCCTTAGGTAGCTCCTACAATGAGCAGTTCTTC. The chain combines TRBV6-2 or TRBV6-3 with TRBJ2-1, with TRBD2 as a possible D gene (5 bases). The CDR3 totals 16 residues. The germline CDR1 and CDR2 sequences are MNHEY and SVGEGT. Trimming took off 6 bases at V and 0 bases at J, with 15 bases between the two ends.

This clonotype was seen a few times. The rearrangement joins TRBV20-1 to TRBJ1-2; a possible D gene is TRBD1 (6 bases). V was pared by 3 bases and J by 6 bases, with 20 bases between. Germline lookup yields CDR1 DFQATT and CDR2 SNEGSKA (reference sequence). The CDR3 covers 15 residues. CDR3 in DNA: TGCAGTGCTAGGGCCAGAAGGGGGTTTATTAATGGCTACACCTTC. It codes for CSARARRGFINGYTF.

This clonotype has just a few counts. The CDR3 DNA follows: TGCAGTGCTAGAGATCGGTCGAAGACCCCAAAGCGAGAGACCCAGTACTTC. Amino acids: CSARDRSKTPKRETQYF. The chain employs TRBV20-1 and TRBJ2-5; D unresolved. This CDR3 comprises 17 residues. V lost 0 bases and J lost 4, with 21 bases in between. CDR1 and CDR2 from the germline V gene are DFQATT and SNEGSKA (reference sequence).

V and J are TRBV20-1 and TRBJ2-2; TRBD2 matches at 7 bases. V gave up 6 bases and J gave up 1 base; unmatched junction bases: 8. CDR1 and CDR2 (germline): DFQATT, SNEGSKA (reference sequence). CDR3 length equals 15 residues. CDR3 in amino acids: CSAFWGGLNTGELFF. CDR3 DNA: TGCAGTGCCTTTTGGGGAGGGCTGAACACCGGGGAGCTGTTTTTT.

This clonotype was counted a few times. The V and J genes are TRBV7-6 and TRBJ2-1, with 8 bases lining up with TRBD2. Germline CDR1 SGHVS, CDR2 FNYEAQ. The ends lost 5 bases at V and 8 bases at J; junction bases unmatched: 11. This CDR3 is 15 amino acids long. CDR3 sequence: CASSLPGGGHDEQFF. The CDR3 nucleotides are TGTGCCAGCAGCCTACCGGGAGGGGGTCACGATGAGCAGTTCTTC. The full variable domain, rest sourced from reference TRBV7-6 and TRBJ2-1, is GAGVSQSPRYKVTKRGQDVALRCDPISGHVSLYWYRQALGQGPEFLTYFNYEAQQDKSGLPNDRFSAERPEGSISTLTIQRTEQRDSAMYRCASSLPGGGHDEQFFGPGTRLTVL.

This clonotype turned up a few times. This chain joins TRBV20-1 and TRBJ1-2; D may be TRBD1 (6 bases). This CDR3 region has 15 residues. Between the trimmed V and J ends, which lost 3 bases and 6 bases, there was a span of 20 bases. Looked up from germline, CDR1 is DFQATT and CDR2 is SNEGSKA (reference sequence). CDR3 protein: CSARPNGGRKNGYTF. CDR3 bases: TGCAGTGCTAGGCCTAATGGGGGGCGCAAAAATGGCTACACCTTC.

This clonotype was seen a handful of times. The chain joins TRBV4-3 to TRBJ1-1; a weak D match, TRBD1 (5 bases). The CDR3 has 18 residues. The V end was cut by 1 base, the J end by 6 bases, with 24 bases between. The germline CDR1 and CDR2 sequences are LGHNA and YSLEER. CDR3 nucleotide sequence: TGCGCCAGCAGCCAAGGGGGGGGTAGGAAAGGACTATTACCTGAAGCTTTCTTT. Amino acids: CASSQGGGRKGLLPEAFF.

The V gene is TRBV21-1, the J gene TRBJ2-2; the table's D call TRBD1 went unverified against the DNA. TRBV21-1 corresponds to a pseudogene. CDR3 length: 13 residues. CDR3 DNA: TGTGCCAGCAGCTCCCCTCGGGGCGGGGAGCTGTTTTTT. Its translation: CASSSPRGGELFF.

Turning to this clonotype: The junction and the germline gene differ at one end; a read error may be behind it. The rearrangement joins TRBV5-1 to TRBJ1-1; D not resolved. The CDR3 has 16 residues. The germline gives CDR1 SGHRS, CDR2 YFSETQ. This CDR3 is CASILAVQFMNTEAFF. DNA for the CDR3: TGCGCCAGCATCTTGGCAGTACAGTTCATGAACACTGAAGCTTTCTTT.

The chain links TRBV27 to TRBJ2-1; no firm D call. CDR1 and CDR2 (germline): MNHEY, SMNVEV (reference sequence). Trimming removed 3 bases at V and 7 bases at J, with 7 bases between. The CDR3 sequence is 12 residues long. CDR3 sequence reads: CASSFTRNEQFF. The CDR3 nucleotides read TGTGCCAGCAGTTTCACTCGGAATGAGCAGTTCTTC.

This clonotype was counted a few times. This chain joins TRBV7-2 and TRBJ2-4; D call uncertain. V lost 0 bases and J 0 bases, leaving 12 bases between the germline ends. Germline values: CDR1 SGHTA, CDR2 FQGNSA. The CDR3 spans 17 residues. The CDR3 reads CASSLARAHLAKNIQYF. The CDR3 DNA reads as TGTGCCAGCAGCTTAGCTCGGGCCCATCTAGCCAAAAACATTCAGTACTTC.

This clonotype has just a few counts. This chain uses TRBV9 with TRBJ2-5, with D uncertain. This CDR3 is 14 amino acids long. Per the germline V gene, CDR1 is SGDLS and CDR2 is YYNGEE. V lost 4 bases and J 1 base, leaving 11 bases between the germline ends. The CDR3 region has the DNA TGTGCCAGCAGCCAGACCTGGACCCAAGAGACCCAGTACTTC. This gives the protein CASSQTWTQETQYF.

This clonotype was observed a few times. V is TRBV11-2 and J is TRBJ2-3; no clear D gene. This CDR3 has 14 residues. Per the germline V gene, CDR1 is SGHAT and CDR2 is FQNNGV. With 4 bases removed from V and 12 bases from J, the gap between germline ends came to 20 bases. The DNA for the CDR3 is TGTGCCAGCAGCTCCTCCCCCTTACGGGTGCCTCAGTATTTT. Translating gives CASSSSPLRVPQYF.

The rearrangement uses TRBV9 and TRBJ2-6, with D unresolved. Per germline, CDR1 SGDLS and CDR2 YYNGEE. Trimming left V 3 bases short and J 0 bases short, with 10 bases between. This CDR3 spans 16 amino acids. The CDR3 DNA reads TGTGCCAGCAGCGAGACATTCCACTCTGGGGCCAACGTCCTGACTTTC. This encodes CASSETFHSGANVLTF. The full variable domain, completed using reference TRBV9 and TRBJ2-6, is DSGVTQTPKHLITATGQRVTLRCSPRSGDLSVYWYQQSLDQGLQFLIQYYNGEERAKGNILERFSAQQFPDLHSELNLSSLELGDSALYFCASSETFHSGANVLTFGAGSRLTVL.

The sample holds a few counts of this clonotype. The CDR3 sequence: CASSLAGGYNSPLHF. The CDR3 DNA reads as TGTGCCAGCAGCTTGGCCGGGGGGTATAATTCACCCCTCCACTTT. The gene calls are TRBV5-6 and TRBJ1-6; D perhaps matches TRBD1 (5 bases). The ends were cut back, 0 bases at V and 4 bases at J, with 8 bases in the middle. The CDR3 sequence is 15 residues long. Germline V gene lookup returns CDR1 SGHDT and CDR2 YYEEEE.

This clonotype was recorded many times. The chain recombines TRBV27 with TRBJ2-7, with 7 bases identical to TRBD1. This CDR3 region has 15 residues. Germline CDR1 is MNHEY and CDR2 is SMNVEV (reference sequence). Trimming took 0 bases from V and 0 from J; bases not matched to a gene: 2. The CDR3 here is CASSLSGGSSYEQYF. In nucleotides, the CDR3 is TGTGCCAGCAGTTTATCAGGGGGCAGCTCCTACGAGCAGTACTTC.